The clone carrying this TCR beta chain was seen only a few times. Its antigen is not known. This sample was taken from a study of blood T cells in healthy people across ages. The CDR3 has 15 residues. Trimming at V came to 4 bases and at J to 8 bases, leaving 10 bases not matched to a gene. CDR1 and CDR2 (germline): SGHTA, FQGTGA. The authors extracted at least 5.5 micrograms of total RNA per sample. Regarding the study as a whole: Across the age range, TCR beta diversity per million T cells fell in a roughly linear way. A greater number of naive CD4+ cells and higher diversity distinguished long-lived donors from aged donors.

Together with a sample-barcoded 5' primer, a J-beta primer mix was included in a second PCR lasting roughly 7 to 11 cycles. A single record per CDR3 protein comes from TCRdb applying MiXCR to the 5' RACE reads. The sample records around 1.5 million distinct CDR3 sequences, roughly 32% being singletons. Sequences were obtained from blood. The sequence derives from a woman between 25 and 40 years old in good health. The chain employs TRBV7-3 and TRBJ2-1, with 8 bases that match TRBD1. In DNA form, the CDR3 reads TGTGCCAGCAGCTCCGGACAGGGCCGGGTTCATGAGCAGTTCTTC. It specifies CASSSGQGRVHEQFF.